This record looks at one T cell receptor (beta chain) sequence and its context. Clones were sequenced by immunoSEQ multiplex PCR, and TCRdb holds only the in-frame ones, with some missing. The sample shows 130,000 or so clones, over 60% of them seen only once. This entry belongs to a study of blood T cell repertoires in COVID-19. Study context: From T cells, B-cell-depleted T cells, or PBMCs came the material, which was cDNA or gDNA.

Trimming left V 1 base short and J 6 bases short, with 13 bases between. Germline CDR1 reads SGHDT; CDR2 reads YYEEEE. CDR3 length: 14 amino acids. The V gene is TRBV5-6, the J gene TRBJ1-1; D unclear. Sequencing was carried out using peripheral blood. The sequence derives from a woman aged 70-85 years with acute or convalescent COVID-19. CDR3 bases: TGTGCCAGCAGCTTGCAAAGTCTAGAAGCTGAAGCTTTCTTT. Amino acid sequence: CASSLQSLEAEAFF.